There are a few counts of the clone carrying this TCR beta chain. Its antigen is not identified. The data were obtained in a study of vaccination effects on CD4 cells after COVID-19. Whole-study context: Approximately 2 million PBMC were placed in each well, which was supplemented with approximately 9.2 IU/ml IL-2 and 8.5 to 10 ug/ml peptides.

The CDR3 covers 14 residues. Germline V gives CDR1 LNHDA, CDR2 SQIVND (reference sequence). With V trimmed by 5 bases and J by 2 bases, 2 bases remained unmatched. The data were produced by immunoSEQ multiplex PCR, yet TCRdb's version contains in-frame clones alone and is incomplete. The sample has about 47,000 clones, about 70% seen once. Following a 10-day culture, CD4+ T cells were purified. The participants, recipients of two vaccine doses, got either BNT162b2 or mRNA-1273. Vaccinated recipients, who were negative for nucleocapsid antibodies, had no history of SARS-CoV-2 infection. The rearrangement links TRBV19 to TRBJ1-5; 8 nucleotides match TRBD1. This TCR derives from a human donor who received a COVID-19 vaccine. Sequenced here: CD4+ T cells from PBMCs cultured without peptide, sampled after COVID-19 vaccination. The CDR3 here is CASSPGQGNQPQHF. The CDR3 bases are TGTGCCAGTAGTCCGGGACAGGGCAATCAGCCCCAGCATTTT. The complete variable domain, with remaining parts taken from reference TRBV19 and TRBJ1-5, reads DGGITQSPKYLFRKEGQNVTLSCEQNLNHDAMYWYRQDPGQGLRLIYYSQIVNDFQKGDIAEGYSVSREKKESFPLTVTSAQKNPTAFYLCASSPGQGNQPQHFGDGTRLSIL.